This T cell receptor beta chain was captured by sequencing in a study of blood T cell repertoires in COVID-19. Repertoires were generated with immunoSEQ multiplex PCR, while TCRdb's copy carries only in-frame clones and drops some. The sample consists of 95,000 to 100,000 clones, approximately 92% of them appearing once. The germline V gene encodes CDR1 MDHEN and CDR2 SYDVKM. CDR3 length: 14 amino acids. V gave up 4 bases and J gave up 5 bases, with 9 bases separating them. This TCR was recovered from a man aged 50-60 years with active COVID-19. The V and J genes are TRBV28 and TRBJ1-6; D gene unclear. What was sequenced was peripheral blood. CDR3 DNA: TGTGCCAGCAGTTCGACTGTTAATAATTCACCCCTCCACTTT. It is translated as CASSSTVNNSPLHF.